This T cell receptor (beta chain) was profiled in a study of a mutant IDH1 vaccine in newly diagnosed glioma. Germline CDR1 reads SNHLY; CDR2 reads FYNNEI. This CDR3 has 13 amino acids. V lost 8 bases to trimming and J lost 4 bases, with 14 bases between them. Details on this clone: No antigen is known for it.

Time point given: week 35, safety follow-up. With topical imiquimod, each dose of the vaccine consisted of 300 ug of mutant IDH1 20-mer peptide. The patients received vaccinations eight times, in weeks 1, 3, 5, 7, 11, 15, 19 and 23. TCRdb's copy holds only in-frame clones and misses some; the assay was immunoSEQ multiplex PCR. Here the sample spans 69,000 or so clones, around 86% being singletons. The sample here was PBMCs, taken from a glioma patient whose treatment included an IDH1 peptide vaccine. The sequence was obtained from a young man with glioma. This rearrangement joins TRBV2 to TRBJ1-2, with D possibly TRBD1 on 5 matching bases. The CDR3 spells CASLDSRLYGYTF. The CDR3 nucleotides read TGTGCCAGCCTTGACAGCCGGCTCTATGGCTACACCTTC. Based on the CDR3 plus reference TRBV2 and TRBJ1-2, the full variable domain is EPEVTQTPSHQVTQMGQEVILRCVPISNHLYFYWYRQILGQKVEFLVSFYNNEISEKSEIFDDQFSVERPDGSNFTLKIRSTKLEDSAMYFCASLDSRLYGYTFGSGTRLTVV.